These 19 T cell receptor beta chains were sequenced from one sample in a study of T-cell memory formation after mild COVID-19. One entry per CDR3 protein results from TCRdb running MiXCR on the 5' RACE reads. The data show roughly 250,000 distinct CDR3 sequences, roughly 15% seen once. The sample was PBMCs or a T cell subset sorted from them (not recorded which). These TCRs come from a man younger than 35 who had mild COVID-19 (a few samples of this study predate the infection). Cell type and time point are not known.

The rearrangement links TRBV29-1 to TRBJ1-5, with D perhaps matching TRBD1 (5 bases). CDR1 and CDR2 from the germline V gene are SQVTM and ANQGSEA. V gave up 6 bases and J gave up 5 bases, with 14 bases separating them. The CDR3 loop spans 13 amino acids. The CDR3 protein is CSVSSGPDQPQHF. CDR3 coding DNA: TGCAGCGTCTCTTCAGGGCCCGATCAGCCCCAGCATTTT.

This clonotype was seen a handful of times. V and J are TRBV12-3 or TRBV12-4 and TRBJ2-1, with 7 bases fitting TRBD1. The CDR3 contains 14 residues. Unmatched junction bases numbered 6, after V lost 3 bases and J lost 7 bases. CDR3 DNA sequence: TGTGCCAGCAGTTTTACAGGGGTCGGGAATGAGCAGTTCTTC. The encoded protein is CASSFTGVGNEQFF.

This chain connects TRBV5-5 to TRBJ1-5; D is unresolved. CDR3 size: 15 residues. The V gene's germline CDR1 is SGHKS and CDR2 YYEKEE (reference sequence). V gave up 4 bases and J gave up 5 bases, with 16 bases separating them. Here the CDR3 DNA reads TGTGCCAGCAGCCGTAACTGGCGTGGGGATCAGCCCCAGCATTTT. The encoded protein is CASSRNWRGDQPQHF.

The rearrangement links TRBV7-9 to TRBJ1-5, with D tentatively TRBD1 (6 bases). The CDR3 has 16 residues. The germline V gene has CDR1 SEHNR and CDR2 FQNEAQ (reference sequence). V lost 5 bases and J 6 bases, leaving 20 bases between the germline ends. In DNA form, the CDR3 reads TGTGCCAGCAGCCGATACGGATCGGGGGCCCCTCAGCCCCAGCATTTT. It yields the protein CASSRYGSGAPQPQHF.

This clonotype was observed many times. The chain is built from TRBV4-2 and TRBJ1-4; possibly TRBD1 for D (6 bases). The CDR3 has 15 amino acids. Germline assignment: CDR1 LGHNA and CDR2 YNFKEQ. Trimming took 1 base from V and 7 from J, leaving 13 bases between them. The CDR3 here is CASSQGRGAREKLFF. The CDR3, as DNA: TGTGCCAGCAGCCAAGGACGGGGGGCGCGTGAAAAACTGTTTTTT.

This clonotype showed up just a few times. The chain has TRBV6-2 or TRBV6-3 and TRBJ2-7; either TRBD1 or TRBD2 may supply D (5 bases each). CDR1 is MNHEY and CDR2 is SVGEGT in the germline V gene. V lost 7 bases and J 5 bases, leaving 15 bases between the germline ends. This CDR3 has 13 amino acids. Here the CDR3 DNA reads TGTGCCAGCACCTTTCGTGGGGGAAACGAGCAGTACTTC. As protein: CASTFRGGNEQYF.

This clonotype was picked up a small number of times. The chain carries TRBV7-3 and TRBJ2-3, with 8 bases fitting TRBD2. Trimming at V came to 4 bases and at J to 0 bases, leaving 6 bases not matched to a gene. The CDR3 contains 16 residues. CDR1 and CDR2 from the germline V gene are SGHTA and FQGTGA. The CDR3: CASSSRVAGSTDTQYF. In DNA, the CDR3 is TGTGCCAGCAGCTCCCGGGTAGCGGGGAGCACAGATACGCAGTATTTT.

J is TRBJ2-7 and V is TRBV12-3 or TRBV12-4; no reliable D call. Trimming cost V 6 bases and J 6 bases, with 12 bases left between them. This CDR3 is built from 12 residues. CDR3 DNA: TGTGCCAGCAGCTTTCTAGGGTTCGAGCAGTACGTC. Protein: CASSFLGFEQYV.

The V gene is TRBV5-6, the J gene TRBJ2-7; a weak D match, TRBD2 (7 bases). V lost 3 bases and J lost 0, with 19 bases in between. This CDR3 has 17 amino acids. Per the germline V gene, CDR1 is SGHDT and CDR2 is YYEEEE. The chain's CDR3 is CASSSLGAGARSYEQYF. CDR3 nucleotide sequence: TGTGCCAGCAGCTCCCTTGGGGCGGGGGCCCGCTCCTACGAGCAGTACTTC.

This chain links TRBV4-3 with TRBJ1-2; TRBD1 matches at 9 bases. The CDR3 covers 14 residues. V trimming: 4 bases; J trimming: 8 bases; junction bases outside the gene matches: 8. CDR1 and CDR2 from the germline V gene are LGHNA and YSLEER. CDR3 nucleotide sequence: TGCGCCAGCAGCCCGAGATCCGGGACAGGGGGCTACACCTTC. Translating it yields CASSPRSGTGGYTF.

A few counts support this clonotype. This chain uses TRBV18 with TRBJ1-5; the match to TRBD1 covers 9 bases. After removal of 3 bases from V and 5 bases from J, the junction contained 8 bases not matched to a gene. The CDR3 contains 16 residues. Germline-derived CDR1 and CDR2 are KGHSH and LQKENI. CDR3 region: CASSPEDRGAYQPQHF. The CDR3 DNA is TGTGCCAGCTCACCCGAGGACAGGGGAGCCTATCAGCCCCAGCATTTT. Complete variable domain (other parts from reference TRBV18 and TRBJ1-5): NAGVMQNPRHLVRRRGQEARLRCSPMKGHSHVYWYRQLPEEGLKFMVYLQKENIIDESGMPKERFSAEFPKEGPSILRIQQVVRGDSAAYFCASSPEDRGAYQPQHFGDGTRLSIL.

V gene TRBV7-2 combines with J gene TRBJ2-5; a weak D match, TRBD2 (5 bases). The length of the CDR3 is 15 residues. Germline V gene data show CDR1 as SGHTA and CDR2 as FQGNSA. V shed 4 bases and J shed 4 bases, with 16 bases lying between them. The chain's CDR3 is CASSSTLGRGETQYF. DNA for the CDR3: TGTGCCAGCAGCTCCACTCTCGGACGGGGAGAGACCCAGTACTTC.

CDR3 in amino acids: CASSFEADQPQHF. The DNA of the CDR3 is TGTGCCAGCAGCTTTGAGGCTGATCAGCCCCAGCATTTT. The V call is TRBV7-9, the J call TRBJ1-5; D uncertain. Germline CDR1 is SEHNR and CDR2 is FQNEAQ (reference sequence). V lost 3 bases and J lost 5, with 8 bases in between. This CDR3 contains 13 residues.

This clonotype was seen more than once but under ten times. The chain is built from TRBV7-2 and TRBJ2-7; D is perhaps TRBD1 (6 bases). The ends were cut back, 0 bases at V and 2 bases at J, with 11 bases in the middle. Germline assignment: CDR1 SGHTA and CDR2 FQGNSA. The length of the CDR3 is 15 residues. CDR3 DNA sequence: TGTGCCAGCAGCTTAGCGTACAGGGATGCCTACGAGCAGTACTTC. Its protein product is CASSLAYRDAYEQYF. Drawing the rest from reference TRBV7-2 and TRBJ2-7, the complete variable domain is GAGVSQSPSNKVTEKGKDVELRCDPISGHTALYWYRQSLGQGLEFLIYFQGNSAPDKSGLPSDRFSAERTGGSVSTLTIQRTQQEDSAVYLCASSLAYRDAYEQYFGPGTRLTVT.

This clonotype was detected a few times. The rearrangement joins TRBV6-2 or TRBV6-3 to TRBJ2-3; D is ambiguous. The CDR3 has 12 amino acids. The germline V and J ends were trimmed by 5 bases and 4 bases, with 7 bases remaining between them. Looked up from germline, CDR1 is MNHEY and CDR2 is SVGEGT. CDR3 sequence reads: CASSQIADTQYF. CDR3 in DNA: TGTGCCAGCAGTCAGATTGCAGATACGCAGTATTTT.

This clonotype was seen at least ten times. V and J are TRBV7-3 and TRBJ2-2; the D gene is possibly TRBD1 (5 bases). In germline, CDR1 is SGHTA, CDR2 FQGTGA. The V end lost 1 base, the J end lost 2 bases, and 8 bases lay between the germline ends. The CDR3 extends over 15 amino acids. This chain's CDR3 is CASSLMGRNTGELFF. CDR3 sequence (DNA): TGTGCCAGCAGCTTAATGGGGCGTAACACCGGGGAGCTGTTTTTT.

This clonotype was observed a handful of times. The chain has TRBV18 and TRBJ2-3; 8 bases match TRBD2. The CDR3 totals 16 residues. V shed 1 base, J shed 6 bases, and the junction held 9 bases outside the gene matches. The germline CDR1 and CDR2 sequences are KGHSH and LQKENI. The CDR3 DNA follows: TGTGCCAGCTCACCACTACGTGCGGGGGGCAGGGATACGCAGTATTTT. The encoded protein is CASSPLRAGGRDTQYF.

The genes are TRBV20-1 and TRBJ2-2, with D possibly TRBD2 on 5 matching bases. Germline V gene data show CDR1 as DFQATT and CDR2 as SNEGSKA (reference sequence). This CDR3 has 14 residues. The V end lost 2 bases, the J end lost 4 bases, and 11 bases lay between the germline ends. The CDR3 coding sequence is TGCAGTGCTAGAAGGAGGACCGTCACCGGGGAGCTGTTTTTT. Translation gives CSARRRTVTGELFF.

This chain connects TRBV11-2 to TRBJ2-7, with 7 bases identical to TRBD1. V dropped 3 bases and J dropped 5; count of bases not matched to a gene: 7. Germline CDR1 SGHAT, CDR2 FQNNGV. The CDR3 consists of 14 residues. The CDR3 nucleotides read TGTGCCAGCAGCTTCCTACAGGGGTCCCACGAGCAGTACTTC. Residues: CASSFLQGSHEQYF.